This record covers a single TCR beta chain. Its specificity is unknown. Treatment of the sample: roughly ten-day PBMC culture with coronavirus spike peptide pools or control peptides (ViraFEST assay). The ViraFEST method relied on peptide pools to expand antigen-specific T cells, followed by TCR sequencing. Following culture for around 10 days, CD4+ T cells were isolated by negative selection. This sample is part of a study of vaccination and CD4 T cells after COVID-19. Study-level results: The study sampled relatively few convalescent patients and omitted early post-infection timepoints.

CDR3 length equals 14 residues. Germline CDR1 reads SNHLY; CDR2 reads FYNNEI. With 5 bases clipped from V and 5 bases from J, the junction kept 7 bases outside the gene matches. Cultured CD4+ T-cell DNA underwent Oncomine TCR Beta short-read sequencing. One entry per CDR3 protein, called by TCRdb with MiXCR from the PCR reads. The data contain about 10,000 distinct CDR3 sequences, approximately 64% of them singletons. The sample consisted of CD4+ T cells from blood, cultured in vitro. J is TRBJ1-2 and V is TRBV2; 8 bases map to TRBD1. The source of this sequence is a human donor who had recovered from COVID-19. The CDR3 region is CASSSQGAGYGYTF. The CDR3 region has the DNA TGTGCCAGCAGTTCCCAGGGGGCTGGGTATGGCTACACCTTC.